Listed below are T cell receptor beta chains from one sample, sequenced in a study of blood T cell repertoires in COVID-19. The table came from immunoSEQ multiplex PCR; TCRdb's copy has only in-frame clones and leaves some out. This sample has 110,000 or so clones, with 84% found just once. The sequencing sample was made of peripheral blood. Every receptor here comes from a woman aged 40 to 49 with acute or convalescent COVID-19. The CDR3 runs from the conserved cysteine through the conserved F or W. A D gene is named only where the DNA matches it firmly. A row's size may be missing; if present it is once, few, many or a size class.

abundance	d_gene	v_gene	j_gene	CDR3nt	CDR3aa
few	-	TRBV19	TRBJ2-7	TGTGCCAGTAGCAGCAGGGGTGCCGGACTGGGAGCCTACGAGCAGTACTTC	CASSSRGAGLGAYEQYF
-	-	TRBV6-6	TRBJ1-2	TGTGCCAGCAGTTACAGCGAGAATGGCTACACCTTC	CASSYSENGYTF
once	-	TRBV9	TRBJ2-5	TGTGCCAGCAGTGACAGGTTTCAAGAGACCCAGTACTTC	CASSDRFQETQYF
-	-	TRBV5-5	TRBJ1-6	TGTGCCAGCAGCCCCCCGGACAGCGATTCACCCCTCCACTTT	CASSPPDSDSPLHF
-	-	TRBV5-1	TRBJ1-2	TGCGCCAGCAGCTATACGACATCCCGTGGGGGCTACACCTTC	CASSYTTSRGGYTF
-	TRBD1	TRBV5-1	TRBJ1-1	TGCGCCAGCAGCTTGGGGGACAGGATGAACACTGAAGCTTTCTTT	CASSLGDRMNTEAFF
-	-	TRBV5-6	TRBJ2-7	TGTGCCAGCAGCTTGTTCGACTCGGAGCAGTACTTC	CASSLFDSEQYF
-	TRBD1	TRBV3-1/TRBV3-2	TRBJ1-2	TGTGCCAGCAGCCGTCGACAGGGCAACTATGGCTACACCTTC	CASSRRQGNYGYTF
-	TRBD1	TRBV5-4	TRBJ1-5	TGTGCCAGCAGCTTGTCGAAACAGGGGAAAGTCCAGCCCCAGCATTTT	CASSLSKQGKVQPQHF
-	-	TRBV5-4	TRBJ1-2	TGTGCCAGCAGTGAGAGTGCGAGGAGTAACTATGGCTACACCTTC	CASSESARSNYGYTF
-	TRBD1	TRBV7-8	TRBJ2-7	TGTGCCAGCAGCTTAACCGCTTCGACCAGGGGGTCCTACGAGCAGTACTTC	CASSLTASTRGSYEQYF
once	-	TRBV11-3	TRBJ2-1	TGTGCCAGCAGTCTACAGGGCAATGAGCAGTTCTTC	CASSLQGNEQFF
-	TRBD1	TRBV19	TRBJ1-6	TGTGCCAGTAGCGCTACAGGGGGGTCCTATAATTCACCCCTCCACTTT	CASSATGGSYNSPLHF
-	-	TRBV19	TRBJ1-1	TGTGCCAGTAGTATAAAGGCAGGGAACACTGAAGCTTTCTTT	CASSIKAGNTEAFF
-	TRBD1	TRBV4-1	TRBJ1-4	TGCGCCAGCAGGGGGACAGGCGGGCTTGAAAAACTGTTTTTT	CASRGTGGLEKLFF
-	-	TRBV4-1	TRBJ1-5	TGCGCCAGCAGCCGGAGGCAGTACAATCAGCCCCAGCATTTT	CASSRRQYNQPQHF
-	-	TRBV5-1	TRBJ1-1	TGCGCCAGTTCCGAGCCGGGGAGGGCTGAAGCTTTCTTT	CASSEPGRAEAFF
-	-	TRBV4-2	TRBJ2-7	TGTGCCAGCAGCCAAGATCTTACTAGCCTTTACGAGCAGTACTTC	CASSQDLTSLYEQYF
-	-	TRBV5-5	TRBJ1-2	TGTGCCAGCAGCTTGGCCGCGGGAGTCGGCTATGGCTACACCTTC	CASSLAAGVGYGYTF
-	TRBD1	TRBV6-5	TRBJ1-1	TGTGCCAGCAGGGGGACAGTTCAAGAAGCTTTCTTT	CASRGTVQEAFF
-	-	TRBV5-1	TRBJ2-3	TGCGCCAGCAGCGAGGCAGTCCTCACTATCACAGATACGCAGTATTTT	CASSEAVLTITDTQYF
-	-	TRBV3-1/TRBV3-2	TRBJ2-1	TGTGCCAGCAGCCTCGGAGTTAGCATGTACAATGAGCAGTTCTTC	CASSLGVSMYNEQFF
once	-	TRBV6-5	TRBJ1-1	TGTGCCAGCAGCTCCTATGGGAACACTGAAGCTTTCTTT	CASSSYGNTEAFF
-	TRBD1	TRBV24-1	TRBJ2-1	TGTGCCACCAGTGACCCTCGGGACAGGGGGCGCGGTGAGCAGTTCTTC	CATSDPRDRGRGEQFF
-	TRBD2	TRBV2	TRBJ2-3	TGTGCCAGCATTGGGGGGGGGAAAGATACGCAGTATTTT	CASIGGGKDTQYF
-	-	TRBV29-1	TRBJ1-1	TGCAGCGTTGTCAGGAGAGACAGGGAAGCTTTCTTT	CSVVRRDREAFF
once	TRBD2	TRBV19	TRBJ2-5	TGTGCCAGCGCGACTAGCGGGGGGTCAGAGACCCAGTACTTC	CASATSGGSETQYF
-	TRBD1	TRBV6-1	TRBJ1-1	TGTGCCAGCAGAGAATCCCCTCGGACAGGTACCACTGAAGCTTTCTTT	CASRESPRTGTTEAFF
-	-	TRBV4-1	TRBJ2-7	TGCGCCAGCAGCCAAGAGAGGCAGAGGGAGCAGTACTTC	CASSQERQREQYF
-	-	TRBV19	TRBJ1-3	TGTGCCAGCCAGAGAGAGGGTTCCGGAAACACCATATATTTT	CASQREGSGNTIYF
-	-	TRBV4-1	TRBJ2-3	TGCGCCAGCAGCCAAACTTACAGGGCCCACAGCACAGATACGCAGTATTTT	CASSQTYRAHSTDTQYF
-	TRBD2	TRBV6-5	TRBJ2-1	TGTGCCAGCAGGCGCGGGGGGAAAGGATTGAATGAGCAGTTCTTC	CASRRGGKGLNEQFF
-	-	TRBV5-5	TRBJ2-3	TGTGCCAGCAGCAAAGTCGAGGGCCTAACACCTTATGCCGGGGATACGCAGTATTTT	CASSKVEGLTPYAGDTQYF
-	-	TRBV2	TRBJ2-2	TGTGCCAGCAGTCGTCTCCGGGAGACCGGGGAGCTGTTTTTT	CASSRLRETGELFF
-	-	TRBV6-6	TRBJ1-1	TGTGCCAGCCGACTCGAGGCGAACACTGAAGCTTTCTTT	CASRLEANTEAFF
-	-	TRBV11-2	TRBJ1-4	TGTGCCAGCAGCTTAGGAGGGCACGACCGTGAAAAACTGTTTTTT	CASSLGGHDREKLFF
-	-	TRBV9	TRBJ2-7	TGTGCCAGCAGCCCTGGAGGGGGCCGGAGTTCCTACGAGCAGTACTTC	CASSPGGGRSSYEQYF
-	TRBD1	TRBV7-8	TRBJ2-7	TGTGCCAGCAGGGCGAACACGGACAGGGGGCGCGGGCAGTACTTC	CASRANTDRGRGQYF
-	-	TRBV18	TRBJ2-7	TGTGCCAGCTCACCCGAGGGTGCCGAGCAGTACTTC	CASSPEGAEQYF
few	-	TRBV3-1/TRBV3-2	TRBJ2-7	TGTGCCAGCAGCCGCCAACTGAGCTCCTACGAGCAGTACTTC	CASSRQLSSYEQYF